This entry concerns a single T cell receptor (beta chain). As yet, its antigen is unknown. This specimen comes from a study of OX40 agonist ivuxolimab in advanced cancers. Study-wide background: Every 2 weeks, patients received ivuxolimab intravenously, dosed at 0.01 to 10 mg/kg.

Study results and limitations: Part of the nonresponder group also had normalized T-cell clonal expansion that was low.

Clones were sequenced by immunoSEQ multiplex PCR, and TCRdb holds only the in-frame ones, with some missing. The data hold 70,000 or so clones, with about nine tenths observed a single time. The sequences come from CD4+ or CD8+ T cells sorted from blood, collected in a trial of the OX40 agonist ivuxolimab. This TCR was sampled from an adult with an advanced solid tumor such as melanoma, head and neck, liver or kidney cancer.

CDR3 sequence: CASSQWLAGRLDNEQFF. CDR3 coding DNA: TGTGCCAGCAGCCAATGGTTGGCAGGGCGGCTGGACAATGAGCAGTTCTTC. The chain has TRBV14 and TRBJ2-1, with D possibly being TRBD1 (5 bases). Trimming removed 2 bases at V and 5 bases at J, with 19 bases between. The CDR3 length is 17 residues. The germline V gene has CDR1 SGHDN and CDR2 FVKESK. The entire variable domain, with the rest obtained from reference TRBV14 and TRBJ2-1, is as follows: EAGVTQFPSHSVIEKGQTVTLRCDPISGHDNLYWYRRVMGKEIKFLLHFVKESKQDESGMPNNRFLAERTGGTYSTLKVQPAELEDSGVYFCASSQWLAGRLDNEQFFGPGTRLTVL.